This entry concerns a single T cell receptor (beta chain). How the authors handled the data: By means of reference gene primer amplification, nucleated cell counts were estimated. Clones were read by immunoSEQ multiplex PCR, and TCRdb kept only the in-frame ones, dropping some. Clone size and the V and J calls come from that table; the DNA yielded D and trimming. In the table there are approximately 180,000 clones, 75% to 80% of which are singletons. The CDR3 is 16 residues long. Germline loops: CDR1 SGHTA, CDR2 FQGNSA. V lost 3 bases, J lost 6 bases, and 9 bases stayed unmatched. These data come from a study of blood T cell repertoires in COVID-19. The wider study: The origin of the acute and convalescent COVID-19 samples was the United States, Italy and Spain. From T cells, B-cell-depleted T cells, or PBMCs came the material, which was cDNA or gDNA.

The receptor was isolated from a woman between 65 and 79 years old with acute or convalescent COVID-19. The sample comprised peripheral blood. The chain combines TRBV7-2 with TRBJ2-2; 8 nucleotides align to TRBD2. The CDR3 protein is CASSFVSGAGAGELFF. The CDR3 bases are TGTGCCAGCAGCTTTGTTTCGGGAGCGGGAGCCGGGGAGCTGTTTTTT.